The text below deals with one TCR beta chain. The source of the sample is a study of blood T cell repertoires in COVID-19. CDR1 and CDR2 from the germline V gene are SGHVS and FQNEAQ. With 5 bases clipped from V and 3 bases from J, the junction kept 12 bases outside the gene matches. This CDR3 is built from 17 residues. The method was immunoSEQ multiplex PCR; TCRdb's version includes in-frame clones alone and lacks a portion of them. The sample holds 150,000 to 200,000 clones; about 89% are singletons and the top ten take less than 2%. V is TRBV7-8 and J is TRBJ2-3; 9 bases are a match to TRBD1. This clonotype was sampled from a man aged 18 to 30 who had recovered from COVID-19. The specimen was peripheral blood. The CDR3 loop reads CASSQRTGGGGTDTQYF. In nucleotides, the CDR3 is TGTGCCAGCAGCCAGCGAACAGGGGGCGGAGGGACAGATACGCAGTATTTT.